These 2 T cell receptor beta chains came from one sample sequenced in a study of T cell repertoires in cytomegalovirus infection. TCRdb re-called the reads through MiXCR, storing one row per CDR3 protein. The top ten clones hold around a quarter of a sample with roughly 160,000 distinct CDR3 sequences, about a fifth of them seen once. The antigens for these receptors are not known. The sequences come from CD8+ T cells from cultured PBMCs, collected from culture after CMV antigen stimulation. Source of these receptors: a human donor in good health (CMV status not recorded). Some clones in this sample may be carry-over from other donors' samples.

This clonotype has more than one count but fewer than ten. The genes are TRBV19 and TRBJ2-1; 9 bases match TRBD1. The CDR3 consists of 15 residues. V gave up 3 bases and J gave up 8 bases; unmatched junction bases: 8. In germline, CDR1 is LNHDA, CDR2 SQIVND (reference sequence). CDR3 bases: TGTGCCAGTAGTATCACTGACAGGGGGTTCGATGAGCAGTTCTTC. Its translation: CASSITDRGFDEQFF.

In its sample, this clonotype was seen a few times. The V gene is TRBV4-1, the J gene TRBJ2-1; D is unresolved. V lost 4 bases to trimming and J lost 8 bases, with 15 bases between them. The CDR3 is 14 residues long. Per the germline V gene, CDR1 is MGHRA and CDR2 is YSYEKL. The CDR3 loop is CASSLDAASHEQFF. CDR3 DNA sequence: TGCGCCAGCAGCCTCGATGCGGCGTCGCATGAGCAGTTCTTC.